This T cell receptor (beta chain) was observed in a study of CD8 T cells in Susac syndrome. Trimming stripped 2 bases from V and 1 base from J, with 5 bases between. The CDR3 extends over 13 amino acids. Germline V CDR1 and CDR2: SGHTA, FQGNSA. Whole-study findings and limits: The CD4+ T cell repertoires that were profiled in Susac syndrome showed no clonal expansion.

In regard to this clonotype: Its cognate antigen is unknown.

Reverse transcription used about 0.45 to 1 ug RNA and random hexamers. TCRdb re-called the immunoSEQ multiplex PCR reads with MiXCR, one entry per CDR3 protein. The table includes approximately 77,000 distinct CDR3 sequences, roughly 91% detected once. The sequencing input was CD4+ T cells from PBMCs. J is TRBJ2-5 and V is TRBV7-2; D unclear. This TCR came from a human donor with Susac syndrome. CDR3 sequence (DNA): TGTGCCAGCAGCTTAAAATTCCAAGAGACCCAGTACTTC. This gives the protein CASSLKFQETQYF.